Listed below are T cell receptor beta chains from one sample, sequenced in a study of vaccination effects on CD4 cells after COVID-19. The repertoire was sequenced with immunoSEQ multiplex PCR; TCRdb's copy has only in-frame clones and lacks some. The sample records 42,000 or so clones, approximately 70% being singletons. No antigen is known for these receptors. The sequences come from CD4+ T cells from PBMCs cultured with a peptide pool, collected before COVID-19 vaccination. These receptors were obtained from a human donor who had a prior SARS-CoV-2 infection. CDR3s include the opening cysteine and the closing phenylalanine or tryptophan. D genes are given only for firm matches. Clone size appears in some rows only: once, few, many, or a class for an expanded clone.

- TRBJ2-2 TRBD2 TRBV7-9 TGTGCCAGCAGCCGGCAGATACTAGCGGGAGTGGACGGGGAGCTGTTTTTT CASSRQILAGVDGELFF
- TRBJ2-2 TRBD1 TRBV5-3 TGTGCCAGAAGCTTCTGGGACAGTCGAGAACCCCGGGAGCTGTTTTTT CARSFWDSREPRELFF
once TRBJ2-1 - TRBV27 TGTGCCAGCAGTTCCTTAGGGCTGTACAATGAGCAGTTCTTC CASSSLGLYNEQFF
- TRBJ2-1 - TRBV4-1 TGCGCCAGCAGCCAAGATGGGCGGTACTCCTACAATGAGCAGTTCTTC CASSQDGRYSYNEQFF
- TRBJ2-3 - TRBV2 TGTGCCAGCGCTAAAAGTCTCCCCACAGATACGCAGTATTTT CASAKSLPTDTQYF
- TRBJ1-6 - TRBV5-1 TGCGCCAGCAGCTTGGTTTCGAGGGGAGGGGTAGGATCACCCCTCCACTTT CASSLVSRGGVGSPLHF
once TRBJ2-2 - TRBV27 TGTGCCTCCGGCCGTCTGAACGCCGGGGAGCTGTTTTTT CASGRLNAGELFF
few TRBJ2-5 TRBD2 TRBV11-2 TGTGCCAGCAGCCCGGGGAGGGTAGCGCAAGAGACCCAGTACTTC CASSPGRVAQETQYF
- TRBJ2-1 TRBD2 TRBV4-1 TGCGCCAGCAGCCAAGTACTAGCGGGGGGAAGAGGTGAGCAGTTCTTC CASSQVLAGGRGEQFF
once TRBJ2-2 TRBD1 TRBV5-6 TGTGCCAGCAGCCTAAGACAGGGTGTGGCCGGGGAGCTGTTTTTT CASSLRQGVAGELFF
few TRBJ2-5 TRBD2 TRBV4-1 TGCGCCAGCAGCGCGGGGGGTTTACAAGAGACCCAGTACTTC CASSAGGLQETQYF
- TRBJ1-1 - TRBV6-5 TGTGCCAGCAGTTTTTTTTTGGGAATTGGGGACACTGAAGCTTTCTTT CASSFFLGIGDTEAFF
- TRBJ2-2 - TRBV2 TGTGCCAGCAGTGGCCGGATAACGAACACCGGGGAGCTGTTTTTT CASSGRITNTGELFF
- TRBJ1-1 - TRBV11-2 TGTGCCAGCAGCTTATTGCCTCCCGATCGGGACAAAGCTTTCTTT CASSLLPPDRDKAFF
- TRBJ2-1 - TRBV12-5 TGTGCTAGTGGTTTGCACCCCCGTCCTCGGGACGAGCAGTTCTTC CASGLHPRPRDEQFF
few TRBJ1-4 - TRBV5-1 TGCGCCAGCAGCTATGGATCAAATGAAAAACTGTTTTTT CASSYGSNEKLFF
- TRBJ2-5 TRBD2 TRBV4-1 TGCGCCAGCAGCCACCCTCCTAGCGGGAGCAGACGAGAGACCCAGTACTTC CASSHPPSGSRRETQYF
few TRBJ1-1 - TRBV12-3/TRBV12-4 TGTGCCAGCAGCTCAATCCACACTGAAGCTTTCTTT CASSSIHTEAFF
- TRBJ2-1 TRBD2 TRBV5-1 TGCGCCAGCAGCTCGAACCCTCAGGGGACTAGCGGGCAGTTCTTC CASSSNPQGTSGQFF
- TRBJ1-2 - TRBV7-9 TGTGCCAGCAGCCTAGACAGTAATGGTGGCTACACCTTC CASSLDSNGGYTF
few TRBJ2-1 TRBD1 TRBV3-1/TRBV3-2 TGTGCCAGCAGCCAGAAGGCCGGGACAGGGATCAATGAGCAGTTCTTC CASSQKAGTGINEQFF
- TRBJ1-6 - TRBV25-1 TGTGCCAGCAGTTCGCAGGCGGGTTTACTGATCAATTCACCCCTCCACTTT CASSSQAGLLINSPLHF
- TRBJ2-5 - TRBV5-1 TGCGCCAGCAGGGAAGTCGGCGCGGAGACCCAGTACTTC CASREVGAETQYF
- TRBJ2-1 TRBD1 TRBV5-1 TGCGCCAGCAGCTTGAGACAGGGGGCAGGTGAGCAGTTCTTC CASSLRQGAGEQFF
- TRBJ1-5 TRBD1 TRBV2 TGTGCCAGCGGACAGGAGCATAGCAATCAGCCCCAGCATTTT CASGQEHSNQPQHF
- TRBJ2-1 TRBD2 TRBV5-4 TGTGCCAGCAGCTCGCGTGCTATGAGCGGGGGGGGGAATGAGCAGTTCTTC CASSSRAMSGGGNEQFF
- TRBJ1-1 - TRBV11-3 TGTGCCAGCAGCTTAGTCGGGCCGGCGGAAGCTTTCTTT CASSLVGPAEAFF